These 29 T cell receptor beta chains were sequenced from one sample in a study of T cell responses to AZD1222 COVID-19 vaccine. TCRdb keeps only in-frame clones here, not all; method: immunoSEQ multiplex PCR. The table shows 170,000 or so clones, with around nine tenths occurring only once. Source: peripheral blood, taken on day 0 of AZD1222 vaccination. The receptors were gathered from an adult in good health.

This chain links TRBV27 with TRBJ2-3; TRBD2 agrees at 11 bases. Germline loops: CDR1 MNHEY, CDR2 SMNVEV (reference sequence). The CDR3 runs to 14 residues. The V gene end was trimmed by 6 bases and the J gene end by 5 bases; junction bases not matched to a gene: 4. Written as DNA, the CDR3 is TGTGCCAGCAGCATAGCGGGGGGGGGAGATACGCAGTATTTT. Its translation: CASSIAGGGDTQYF.

The CDR3 spells CSASARPDEQFF. As DNA, the CDR3 is TGCAGTGCTAGTGCGCGGCCCGATGAGCAGTTCTTC. This rearrangement joins TRBV20-1 to TRBJ2-1, with D unresolved. V lost 3 bases and J lost 8, with 11 bases in between. The CDR3 has 12 amino acids. Germline V CDR1 and CDR2: DFQATT, SNEGSKA (reference sequence).

The chain combines TRBV5-4 with TRBJ2-5, with TRBD1 matching 7 bases. Unmatched junction bases numbered 9, after V lost 3 bases and J lost 4 bases. CDR1 and CDR2 from the germline V gene are SGHNT and YYREEE (reference sequence). There are 15 residues in the CDR3. The CDR3 here is CASSSLDRVGETQYF. DNA of the CDR3: TGTGCCAGCAGCTCACTTGACAGGGTGGGAGAGACCCAGTACTTC. The complete variable domain, with remaining parts taken from reference TRBV5-4 and TRBJ2-5, reads ETGVTQSPTHLIKTRGQQVTLRCSSQSGHNTVSWYQQALGQGPQFIFQYYREEENGRGNFPPRFSGLQFPNYSSELNVNALELDDSALYLCASSSLDRVGETQYFGPGTRLLVL.

The V gene is TRBV24-1, the J gene TRBJ2-1; D possibly corresponds to TRBD2 (5 bases). This CDR3 comprises 15 residues. The germline CDR1 and CDR2 sequences are KGHDR and SFDVKD. The ends were cut back, 11 bases at V and 2 bases at J, with 18 bases in the middle. The CDR3 reads CARRADHHPYNEQFF. CDR3 coding DNA: TGTGCCAGACGAGCGGACCATCACCCCTACAATGAGCAGTTCTTC.

The chain links TRBV10-1 to TRBJ2-2; a possible D gene is TRBD2 (6 bases). The ends were cut back, 2 bases at V and 6 bases at J, with 13 bases in the middle. Germline CDR1 WNHNN, CDR2 SYGVQD (reference sequence). CDR3 length: 15 residues. The CDR3 DNA sequence: TGCGCCAGCAGTGAGAAGGGGAGGCGGGCCGGGGAGCTGTTTTTT. Translation: CASSEKGRRAGELFF.

DNA for the CDR3: TGTGCCAGCAGTGAAGCGGGACAGGGGAGACTAGCGGGGCCGATGAAAGAGACCCAGTACTTC. Translating gives CASSEAGQGRLAGPMKETQYF. The chain combines TRBV6-1 with TRBJ2-5; D might be TRBD2 (11 bases). Germline V lookup: CDR1 MNHNS, CDR2 SASEGT. The CDR3 contains 21 residues. The V end lost 0 bases, the J end lost 3 bases, and 29 bases lay between the germline ends.

The genes are TRBV18 and TRBJ1-3; 9 positions match TRBD1. The CDR3 has 18 amino acids. The V gene's germline CDR1 is KGHSH and CDR2 LQKENI. After removal of 1 base from V and 1 base from J, the junction contained 8 bases not matched to a gene. This chain's CDR3 is CASSPLRDRDLSGNTIYF. CDR3 DNA: TGTGCCAGCTCACCACTCCGGGACAGGGATTTGTCTGGAAACACCATATATTTT.

The chain is built from TRBV2 and TRBJ1-1, with 7 bases aligning to TRBD1. From germline, CDR1 is SNHLY and CDR2 FYNNEI. Germline trimming cut 2 bases from V and 1 base from J; bases unmatched to any gene: 7. CDR3 size: 16 residues. The CDR3 DNA sequence: TGTGCCAGCAGTGAAACCGGGACAGTAGCGAACACTGAAGCTTTCTTT. As protein: CASSETGTVANTEAFF.

The chain links TRBV6-1 to TRBJ1-6; D ambiguous. The germline V gene encodes CDR1 MNHNS and CDR2 SASEGT. Deletions cut 2 bases from V and 7 bases from J, with 12 bases between. The CDR3 is 15 amino acids. The DNA for the CDR3 is TGTGCCAGCAGTGAAACCCCAGGCAGGAATTCACCCCTCCACTTT. Its protein is CASSETPGRNSPLHF.

The chain uses TRBV3-1 (or the pseudogene TRBV3-2) and TRBJ2-7; D unresolved. CDR1 LGHDT and CDR2 YNNKEL come from the germline V gene (reference sequence). The CDR3 has 15 amino acids. The V end was cut by 8 bases, the J end by 0 bases, with 17 bases between. In DNA, the CDR3 is TGTGCCAGCCCCCAACATTTACGCGCCTCCTACGAGCAGTACTTC. It yields the protein CASPQHLRASYEQYF.

The chain joins TRBV5-1 to TRBJ1-2; D gene uncertain. V dropped 1 base and J dropped 8 bases, with 15 bases sitting between them. This CDR3 region has 14 residues. CDR1 SGHRS and CDR2 YFSETQ come from the germline V gene. The CDR3 loop is CASSLRRRAEGYTF. CDR3 DNA sequence: TGCGCCAGCAGCTTGCGTCGGCGGGCTGAGGGCTACACCTTC.

This sequence joins TRBV12-5 and TRBJ2-1, with D unresolved. Germline CDR1 reads LGHNT; CDR2 reads FRNRAP. V was trimmed by 1 base and J by 6 bases, leaving 10 bases between them. The CDR3 length is 14 residues. In DNA, the CDR3 is TGTGCTAGTGGTTTGGAAGATAGCCGCAATGAGCAGTTCTTC. This gives the protein CASGLEDSRNEQFF.

The J gene is TRBJ1-2, the V gene TRBV10-3; 8 bases line up with TRBD1. V was pared by 6 bases and J by 4 bases, with 7 bases of the junction left unmatched. The CDR3 is 14 residues long. The V gene's germline CDR1 is ENHRY and CDR2 SYGVKD. The CDR3, as DNA: TGTGCCATCAGCCTTCCGGGACAGGCCTATGGCTACACCTTC. It is translated as CAISLPGQAYGYTF.

J is TRBJ1-2 and V is TRBV19; TRBD1 matches 7 bases. CDR1 is LNHDA, CDR2 SQIVND, per germline (reference sequence). The CDR3 runs to 16 residues. With V trimmed by 2 bases and J by 3 bases, 9 bases remained unmatched. The CDR3 sequence: CASSIPGKGADYGYTF. The CDR3 region has the DNA TGTGCCAGTAGTATACCGGGTAAGGGGGCAGACTATGGCTACACCTTC.

V and J are TRBV19 and TRBJ1-6; 10 bases match TRBD1. The CDR3 contains 19 residues. From germline, CDR1 is LNHDA and CDR2 SQIVND (reference sequence). Losses at the gene ends were 6 bases for V and 9 bases for J; bases not matched to a gene: 20. CDR3 sequence (DNA): TGTGCCAGTAGGAGAAGCCCGACAGGGGGCGTCGTCAAGACTTCACCCCTCCACTTT. Residues: CASRRSPTGGVVKTSPLHF.

V gene TRBV2 combines with J gene TRBJ1-5; TRBD1 is a possible D gene (5 bases). The CDR3 runs to 16 residues. The V end lost 2 bases, the J end lost 5 bases, and 16 bases lay between the germline ends. Per germline, CDR1 SNHLY and CDR2 FYNNEI. The CDR3 DNA is TGTGCCAGCAGTGAATATGTCGGGGCGCAAGATCAGCCCCAGCATTTT. It encodes CASSEYVGAQDQPQHF.

This chain connects TRBV6-5 to TRBJ1-2; D uncertain. The CDR3 runs 15 residues. Per germline, CDR1 MNHEY and CDR2 SVGAGI. The V end was cut by 0 bases, the J end by 2 bases, with 10 bases between. The CDR3 DNA reads TGTGCCAGCAGTTACTCGGCCAGTCTCAACTATGGCTACACCTTC. It is translated as CASSYSASLNYGYTF.

The chain uses TRBV7-2 and TRBJ2-3; D uncertain. The CDR3 sequence is 13 residues long. V lost 5 bases to trimming and J lost 0 bases, with 6 bases between them. Germline-derived CDR1 and CDR2 are SGHTA and FQGNSA. CDR3 sequence reads: CASSQESTDTQYF. DNA for the CDR3: TGTGCCAGCAGCCAGGAGAGCACAGATACGCAGTATTTT.

The chain is built from TRBV19 and TRBJ1-1; TRBD1 is a possible D gene (5 bases). Trimming shortened V by 11 bases and J by 3 bases, and 16 bases separated the two germline ends. The CDR3 is 13 amino acids. CDR1 is LNHDA, CDR2 SQIVND, per germline (reference sequence). The DNA for the CDR3 is TGTGCCGGGAACCAGGGAATCGACACTGAAGCTTTCTTT. Protein sequence: CAGNQGIDTEAFF.

This clone was detected once. This chain links TRBV5-5 with TRBJ2-1; 9 bases match TRBD1. Germline loops: CDR1 SGHKS, CDR2 YYEKEE (reference sequence). The junction had 8 bases not matched to a gene; V was cut back by 0 bases and J by 7 bases. The CDR3 spans 16 residues. This CDR3 reads CASSLGWDRVSNEQFF. The CDR3, as DNA: TGTGCCAGCAGCTTGGGCTGGGACAGGGTTAGTAATGAGCAGTTCTTC.

The gene calls are TRBV6-1 and TRBJ2-1, with 12 bases matching TRBD2. V trimming: 3 bases; J trimming: 5 bases; junction bases outside the gene matches: 11. Germline CDR1 is MNHNS and CDR2 is SASEGT. The CDR3 totals 18 residues. CDR3 region: CASSDGLAGGPRDNEQFF. CDR3 bases: TGTGCCAGCAGTGATGGGCTAGCGGGGGGGCCGAGGGACAATGAGCAGTTCTTC.

This clone was recorded only once. The chain is built from TRBV29-1 and TRBJ2-7, with 8 nucleotides matching TRBD2. Germline V gene data show CDR1 as SQVTM and CDR2 as ANQGSEA. With V trimmed by 4 bases and J by 1 base, 3 bases remained unmatched. The CDR3 has 13 residues. For the CDR3, the DNA is TGCAGCGTTGTTCCGGGGGGGTCCTACGAGCAGTACTTC. Protein sequence: CSVVPGGSYEQYF.

This clone was recorded a few times. The chain combines TRBV7-8 with TRBJ1-1; 9 bases are a match to TRBD1. There are 15 residues in the CDR3. Germline assignment: CDR1 SGHVS and CDR2 FQNEAQ. After removal of 1 base from V and 4 bases from J, the junction contained 4 bases not matched to a gene. The DNA for the CDR3 is TGTGCCAGCAGCTTAGTACAGGGGGCGAGCACTGAAGCTTTCTTT. It encodes CASSLVQGASTEAFF.

This sequence joins TRBV30 and TRBJ1-5; D is ambiguous. Germline V CDR1 and CDR2: GTSNPN, SVGIG (reference sequence). The CDR3 spans 15 residues. Trimming removed 0 bases at V and 2 bases at J, with 11 bases between. The CDR3 is CAWSVGGGGNQPQHF. The DNA of the CDR3 is TGTGCCTGGAGTGTTGGCGGTGGGGGCAATCAGCCCCAGCATTTT.

The V call is TRBV5-1, the J call TRBJ2-7; 8 nucleotides match TRBD1. Germline trimming cut 2 bases from V and 5 bases from J; bases unmatched to any gene: 18. The CDR3 sequence is 18 residues long. Germline CDR1 is SGHRS and CDR2 is YFSETQ. CDR3 amino acids: CASSFWPTGDNISDEQYF. The CDR3 DNA follows: TGCGCCAGCAGCTTCTGGCCGACAGGGGATAATATCAGCGACGAGCAGTACTTC.

The chain is built from TRBV19 and TRBJ2-2; TRBD2 matches 9 bases. CDR3 length equals 17 residues. Trimming took 0 bases from V and 4 from J; bases not matched to a gene: 6. The germline gives CDR1 LNHDA, CDR2 SQIVND (reference sequence). Here the CDR3 reads CASSIERGGIPTGELFF. The CDR3, as DNA: TGTGCCAGTAGTATAGAGCGGGGGGGGATCCCCACCGGGGAGCTGTTTTTT. The complete variable domain, with remaining parts taken from reference TRBV19 and TRBJ2-2, reads DGGITQSPKYLFRKEGQNVTLSCEQNLNHDAMYWYRQDPGQGLRLIYYSQIVNDFQKGDIAEGYSVSREKKESFPLTVTSAQKNPTAFYLCASSIERGGIPTGELFFGEGSRLTVL.

The chain carries TRBV18 and TRBJ1-2, with D tentatively TRBD1 (6 bases). V was shortened by 5 bases and J by 0 bases, with 13 bases between the two germline ends. Per germline, CDR1 KGHSH and CDR2 LQKENI. The CDR3 covers 15 residues. This CDR3 is CASSLDRTPNYGYTF. In DNA form, the CDR3 reads TGTGCCAGCTCATTGGACAGAACCCCTAACTATGGCTACACCTTC.

The chain employs TRBV6-5 and TRBJ2-1; tentatively, D is TRBD2 (6 bases). Germline V CDR1 and CDR2: MNHEY, SVGAGI. The CDR3 has 12 amino acids. V was cut by 10 bases and J by 8 bases, with 15 bases left in between. The CDR3 nucleotides are TGTGCCATCCAACAGCCGGGGGATGAGCAGTTCTTC. This encodes CAIQQPGDEQFF.

The genes are TRBV18 and TRBJ2-2; D remains ambiguous. Germline V gene data show CDR1 as KGHSH and CDR2 as LQKENI. V lost 3 bases and J 2 bases, leaving 7 bases between the germline ends. The CDR3 is 14 residues long. The CDR3 DNA reads TGTGCCAGCTCACCGGGCATCAACACCGGGGAGCTGTTTTTT. This translates into CASSPGINTGELFF.